This TCR beta chain was recovered during a study of blood T cell repertoires in COVID-19. Study-wide background: Samples came from the United States, Italy and Spain, spanning acute and convalescent COVID-19.

This table comes from immunoSEQ multiplex PCR, and its TCRdb copy is limited to in-frame clones, with some not included. Of about 150,000 clones detected, around four fifths appear once; the ten largest clones hold roughly 8%. The CDR3 loop spans 15 amino acids. V was clipped by 1 base and J by 8 bases, with 14 bases between them. Germline CDR1 is MDHEN and CDR2 is SYDVKM. Cohort allocation depended upon clinical history that participants reported. Among Cohort 3 donors, those recovered had two negative PCRs, clearance, or symptom resolution. This TCR came from a woman between 50 and 59 years old who had recovered from COVID-19. The source material was PBMCs or T cells enriched from blood (not recorded which). The chain carries TRBV28 and TRBJ1-4, with TRBD1 as a possible D gene (5 bases). As DNA, the CDR3 is TGTGCCAGCAGTTTATATCAGACAGCAAAAGAAAAACTGTTTTTT. Translation: CASSLYQTAKEKLFF.